This T cell receptor beta chain was captured by sequencing in a study of T cell changes during pregnancy in multiple sclerosis. The V end was cut by 3 bases, the J end by 1 base, with 18 bases between. Germline V gives CDR1 MGHRA, CDR2 YSYEKL. The CDR3 spans 17 residues. Clones were sequenced by immunoSEQ multiplex PCR, and TCRdb holds only the in-frame ones, with some missing. The table shows approximately 72,000 clones, with about 93% occurring only once. The clonotype was recovered from a female donor in good health, enrolled as a control in a pregnancy study. The source was peripheral blood, collected in the first trimester of pregnancy. The gene calls are TRBV4-1 and TRBJ1-1; a weak D match, TRBD1 (5 bases). This CDR3 reads CASSQPWEGPPNTEAFF. The CDR3 DNA sequence: TGCGCCAGCAGCCAGCCCTGGGAGGGGCCCCCGAACACTGAAGCTTTCTTT.